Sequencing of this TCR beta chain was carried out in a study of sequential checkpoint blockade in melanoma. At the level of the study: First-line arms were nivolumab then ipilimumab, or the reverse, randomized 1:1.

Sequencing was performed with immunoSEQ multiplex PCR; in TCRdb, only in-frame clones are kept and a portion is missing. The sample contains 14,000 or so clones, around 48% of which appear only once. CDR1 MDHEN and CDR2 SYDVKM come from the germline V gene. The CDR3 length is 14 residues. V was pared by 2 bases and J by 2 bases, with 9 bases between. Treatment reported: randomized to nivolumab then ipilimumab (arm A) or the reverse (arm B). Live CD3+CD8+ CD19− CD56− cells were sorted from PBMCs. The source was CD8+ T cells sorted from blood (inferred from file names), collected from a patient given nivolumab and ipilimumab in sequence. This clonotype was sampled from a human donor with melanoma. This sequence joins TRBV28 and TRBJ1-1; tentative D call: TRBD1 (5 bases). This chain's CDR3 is CASSLADRNTEAFF. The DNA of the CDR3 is TGTGCCAGCAGTTTAGCCGACAGAAACACTGAAGCTTTCTTT. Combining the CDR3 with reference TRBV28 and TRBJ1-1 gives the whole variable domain DVKVTQSSRYLVKRTGEKVFLECVQDMDHENMFWYRQDPGLGLRLIYFSYDVKMKEKGDIPEGYSVSREKKERFSLILESASTNQTSMYLCASSLADRNTEAFFGQGTRLTVV.